Listed below are T cell receptor beta chains from one sample, sequenced in a study of somatic mutations in cytotoxic T cells in rheumatoid arthritis. Measured with immunoSEQ multiplex PCR; TCRdb has only the in-frame clones, and not every one. The sample includes 8,000 to 9,500 clones, around three quarters of them seen just once. Sequencing input: CD8+ T cells sorted from blood. The receptors shown here come from a woman in her forties or fifties in good health. Both conserved end residues are part of each CDR3. The D gene is left open where the match is weak. Clone size, where shown, is once, few, many, or a class for clones that have expanded.

d_call j_call v_call clone_size cdr3_nt cdr3_aa
TRBD2 TRBJ2-5 TRBV4-1 once TGCGCCAGCAGCCAAGTCAGCCTAGCGGGGGGAGGGGAGACCCAGTACTTC CASSQVSLAGGGETQYF
TRBD1 TRBJ1-1 TRBV6-5 few TGTGCCAGCAGTCCTACAGGGGGCCAGGCTTTCTTT CASSPTGGQAFF
TRBD2 TRBJ2-5 TRBV15 - TGTGCCACCAGCAGAGGTCTAGCGGCAGAAGAGACCCAGTACTTC CATSRGLAAEETQYF
TRBD2 TRBJ2-6 TRBV27 - TGTGCCAGCAGCCGTCTGGGGGGGTCTGGGGCCAACGTCCTGACTTTC CASSRLGGSGANVLTF
TRBD2 TRBJ2-7 TRBV11-2 - TGTGCCAGCAGCTTAGAACGGGGGGGCTTCTACGAGCAGTACTTC CASSLERGGFYEQYF
TRBD2 TRBJ2-3 TRBV12-5 - TGTGCTAGTGGTATGACTAGCGGAAGCACAGATACGCAGTATTTT CASGMTSGSTDTQYF
- TRBJ1-1 TRBV6-5 - TGTGCCAGCAGTTACTCGGGGGGGAGTGGCGCTGAAGCTTTCTTT CASSYSGGSGAEAFF
TRBD1 TRBJ2-3 TRBV2 - TGTGCCAGCAGGGATACCGGGACAGGGGGTGATACGCAGTATTTT CASRDTGTGGDTQYF
- TRBJ2-1 TRBV10-3 - TGTGCCATTGGTCAGGAAAATAAGCAGAATGAGCAGTTCTTC CAIGQENKQNEQFF
TRBD1 TRBJ2-2 TRBV4-1 - TGCGCCAGCAGCCAAGGCGAGGACTTGACAGGGGACACCGGGGAGCTGTTTTTT CASSQGEDLTGDTGELFF
TRBD2 TRBJ2-1 TRBV27 - TGTGCCAGCAGTTTAGGCCCGCGGGGGGTCAATGAGCAGTTCTTC CASSLGPRGVNEQFF
TRBD2 TRBJ2-1 TRBV30 few TGTGCCTGGAGTTGGCCGGGGGGATTTTACAATGAGCAGTTCTTC CAWSWPGGFYNEQFF
TRBD1 TRBJ2-7 TRBV7-9 - TGTGCCAGCAGCAAGACAGGGGAATACGAGCAGTACTTC CASSKTGEYEQYF
- TRBJ1-5 TRBV28 - TGTGCCAGCAGTTTCTGGGACAACCAGGGTGACAATCAGCCCCAGCATTTT CASSFWDNQGDNQPQHF
- TRBJ1-1 TRBV7-9 - TGTGCCAGCAGCCTTCCGGGGGAGATGAACACTGAAGCTTTCTTT CASSLPGEMNTEAFF
TRBD1 TRBJ2-5 TRBV7-8 - TGTGCCAGCAGCTTAGCCGGGACAGGTCAAGAGACCCAGTACTTC CASSLAGTGQETQYF
- TRBJ2-3 TRBV9 - TGTGCCAGCAGCGTAGAAGGGGGGGTATCAGATACGCAGTATTTT CASSVEGGVSDTQYF
TRBD1 TRBJ2-5 TRBV7-3 - TGTGCCAGCAGCTTATGGGGGACAGATCAAGAGACCCAGTACTTC CASSLWGTDQETQYF
- TRBJ2-2 TRBV18 - TGTGCCAGCTCGCCCCGGATATGGGGACTCGACGAGAACACCGGGGAGCTGTTTTTT CASSPRIWGLDENTGELFF
- TRBJ2-1 TRBV7-2 - TGTGCCAGCAGCCAAGACTCTAACTTCAATGAGCAGTTCTTC CASSQDSNFNEQFF
- TRBJ1-1 TRBV5-6 - TGTGCCAGCAGCCTCGGTGGGGGGGCCATCATGAACACTGAAGCTTTCTTT CASSLGGGAIMNTEAFF
- TRBJ1-4 TRBV15 - TGTGCCATCCCGTCCCACAGGAATGAAAAACTGTTTTTT CAIPSHRNEKLFF
TRBD1 TRBJ1-2 TRBV7-9 - TGTGCCAGCAGCTTGGCAGACAGGGGGGTGCGAGGCTACACCTTC CASSLADRGVRGYTF
- TRBJ1-1 TRBV9 - TGTGCCAGCAGCCCGACAGGATGGGCGCTTGAAGCTTTCTTT CASSPTGWALEAFF
- TRBJ1-1 TRBV4-1 - TGCGCCAGCAGCCCTTGGTCACGCGAAATAGCTTTCTTT CASSPWSREIAFF
TRBD1 TRBJ1-1 TRBV7-9 - TGTGCCAGCAGCAGCCAATCGGACAGGGGATCTGAAGCTTTCTTT CASSSQSDRGSEAFF
TRBD1 TRBJ2-7 TRBV28 few TGTGCCAGCAGTTCCCCCAGTGGGACAGGCTATAGCGAGCAGTACTTC CASSSPSGTGYSEQYF
- TRBJ2-7 TRBV5-4 - TGTGCCAGCAGCGGACTGGACGGAGGAGACATCTACGAGCAGTACTTC CASSGLDGGDIYEQYF
TRBD1 TRBJ2-3 TRBV7-3 - TGTGCCAGCAGCCCCCGCCCCCCGGGACAGGGACGTGATACGCAGTATTTT CASSPRPPGQGRDTQYF
- TRBJ2-7 TRBV28 - TGTGCCAGCAGCCCGGGACTTCCAACATACGAGCAGTACTTC CASSPGLPTYEQYF
TRBD1 TRBJ2-7 TRBV6-4 - TGTGCCAGCAGCCTCCGGACAGGGAGCTCCTACGAGCAGTACTTC CASSLRTGSSYEQYF
TRBD2 TRBJ2-2 TRBV11-3 few TGTGCCAGCAGCTTAGCTCCCCGGGGGGCCGGGGAGCTGTTTTTT CASSLAPRGAGELFF
TRBD2 TRBJ2-3 TRBV6-4 few TGTGCCAGCAGTGACTCTAGCGGGGGGGCAGATACGCAGTATTTT CASSDSSGGADTQYF
TRBD1 TRBJ2-7 TRBV29-1 - TGCAGCGACCGAGGACAGGGGGTCACCTACGAGCAGTACTTC CSDRGQGVTYEQYF
TRBD2 TRBJ2-1 TRBV5-6 once TGTGCCAGCAGCTTGGGGCTAGCGGGGGACGATGAGCAGTTCTTC CASSLGLAGDDEQFF
TRBD2 TRBJ2-1 TRBV11-2 - TGTGCCAGCAGCTTAGGGACTAGCGGGGGGCCTCTGGACAATGAGCAGTTCTTC CASSLGTSGGPLDNEQFF
- TRBJ2-6 TRBV9 - TGTGCCAGCAGCGGATACAGGGAAACCTCTGGGGCCAACGTCCTGACTTTC CASSGYRETSGANVLTF
- TRBJ2-7 TRBV6-5 few TGTGCCAGCAGTTACTCGTCTGCATCAGACGAGCAGTACTTC CASSYSSASDEQYF
TRBD2 TRBJ2-3 TRBV5-6 once TGTGCCAGGGACGGGGGGTGCACAGATACGCAGTATTTT CARDGGCTDTQYF
- TRBJ2-1 TRBV7-3 - TGTGCCAGCAGCTTCGCCATCGGGAGAGAAAATGAGCAGTTCTTC CASSFAIGRENEQFF
- TRBJ2-1 TRBV9 - TGTGCCAGCAGCGTAGCGGGGGGCGAGTACAATGAGCAGTTCTTC CASSVAGGEYNEQFF
TRBD2 TRBJ2-1 TRBV4-3 few TGCGCCAGCAGCCAAGACCCGGGAGCGGGGGTCAGCTCCTACAATGAGCAGTTCTTC CASSQDPGAGVSSYNEQFF
- TRBJ2-7 TRBV2 - TGTGCCAGCAGTGATGGGGCGGGGCACTACGAGCAGTACTTC CASSDGAGHYEQYF
- TRBJ1-2 TRBV11-1 - TGTGCCAGCAGTCCCTTGGAGTTTCCGTATGGCTACACCTTC CASSPLEFPYGYTF
- TRBJ1-2 TRBV6-7 - TGTGCCAGCAGGCTAACCCCAGGTAAGTTTGGCTACACCTTC CASRLTPGKFGYTF
- TRBJ1-2 TRBV6-6 - TGTGCCAGCAGTTACTACACGGGGTTCTATGGCTACACCTTC CASSYYTGFYGYTF
TRBD1 TRBJ2-4 TRBV7-9 - TGTGCCAGCAGCGGGCCCGGGACAGGGGGCGCGGGGTACATTCAGTACTTC CASSGPGTGGAGYIQYF
- TRBJ2-7 TRBV5-1 - TGCGCCAGCAGCTTGGGAGAGGGCCTAACCTACGAGCAGTACTTC CASSLGEGLTYEQYF